Detailed here is one T cell receptor beta chain. The antigen is not known. The sample comes from a study of shared clonotypes between healthy human individuals. Study outcomes and limitations: Naive subsets tended to show greater estimated richness than memory subsets. Shared across a few donors were around 5% of the naive CD4 clonotypes.

It was CD45RO-negative cells, positively selected for CCR7, that made up naive CD8 cells, with terminally differentiated effector memory CD45RA+ cells excluded. Between the trimmed V and J ends, which lost 0 bases and 5 bases, there was a span of 16 bases. Germline V lookup: CDR1 SGHTA, CDR2 FQGNSA. This CDR3 spans 16 amino acids. Sequencing was performed with immunoSEQ multiplex PCR; in TCRdb, only in-frame clones are kept and a portion is missing. This table has about 2.1 million clones, 90% to 95% appearing once. The receptor comes from a man aged 18 to 29 in good health. Some clones in this sample may be carry-over from other donors' samples. The genes are TRBV7-2 and TRBJ2-5; unclear D gene. Sequencing was performed on naive CD8+ T cells from PBMCs. Here the CDR3 reads CASSLASRSPTETQYF. For the CDR3, the DNA is TGTGCCAGCAGCTTAGCATCGCGGAGTCCCACGGAGACCCAGTACTTC.